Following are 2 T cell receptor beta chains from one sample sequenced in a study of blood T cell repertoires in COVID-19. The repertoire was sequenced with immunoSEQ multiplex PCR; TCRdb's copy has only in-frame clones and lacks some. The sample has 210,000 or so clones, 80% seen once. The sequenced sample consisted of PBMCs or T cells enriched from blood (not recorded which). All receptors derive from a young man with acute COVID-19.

Here the CDR3 DNA reads TGTGCCAGCAGTTCTGACAGGCTTGGCTACACCTTC. This codes for CASSSDRLGYTF. This sequence joins TRBV28 and TRBJ1-2; maybe TRBD1 (6 bases). Trimming left V 4 bases short and J 7 bases short, with 10 bases between. In germline, CDR1 is MDHEN, CDR2 SYDVKM. CDR3 length equals 12 residues.

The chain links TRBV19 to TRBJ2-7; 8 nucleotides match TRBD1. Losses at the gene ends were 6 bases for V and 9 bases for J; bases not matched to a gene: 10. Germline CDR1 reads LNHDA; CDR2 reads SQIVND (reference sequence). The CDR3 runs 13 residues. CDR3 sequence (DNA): TGTGCCAGTAGCGGACAGGGTGGGGATGGGCAGTACTTC. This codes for CASSGQGGDGQYF.